This is a list of T cell receptor beta chains from one sample in a study of cytomegalovirus exposure and HLA in healthy donors. Only in-frame clones appear in the TCRdb table, and some are missing; sequencing was by immunoSEQ multiplex PCR. The table has 150,000 to 200,000 clones, around 79% seen once. Material: PBMCs. These receptors were collected from a man in his forties or fifties in good health and CMV-seropositive. CDR3s include the opening cysteine and the closing phenylalanine or tryptophan. Fields, in order: CDR3 protein, CDR3 DNA, clone size, J gene, D gene, V gene. The D gene is left open where the match is weak. Clone sizes are given selectively: once, few, many, or a class where the clone is expanded.

CDR3 protein: CASSSSGGDHEQYF
CDR3 DNA: TGCGCCAGCAGCAGTAGCGGGGGGGATCACGAGCAGTACTTC
clone size: NA
J gene: TRBJ2-7
D gene: TRBD2
V gene: TRBV5-1

CDR3 protein: CATNREGRGGQYF
CDR3 DNA: TGTGCCACCAATAGGGAAGGGAGGGGCGGGCAGTACTTC
clone size: NA
J gene: TRBJ2-7
D gene: TRBD2
V gene: TRBV2

CDR3 protein: CASSFDSGANGLTF
CDR3 DNA: TGCGCCAGCAGCTTCGATTCTGGGGCCAACGGCCTGACTTTC
clone size: NA
J gene: TRBJ2-6
D gene: NA
V gene: TRBV5-1

CDR3 protein: CASSNSGLTGELFF
CDR3 DNA: TGCGCCAGCAGCAATAGCGGGCTCACCGGGGAGCTGTTTTTT
clone size: NA
J gene: TRBJ2-2
D gene: TRBD2
V gene: TRBV5-1

CDR3 protein: CASRRLAGDEQYF
CDR3 DNA: TGTGCCAGCAGGAGACTAGCGGGAGACGAGCAGTACTTC
clone size: NA
J gene: TRBJ2-7
D gene: TRBD2
V gene: TRBV6-5

CDR3 protein: CASGLVVAASYNEQFF
CDR3 DNA: TGTGCTAGTGGTTTGGTAGTGGCGGCCTCCTACAATGAGCAGTTCTTC
clone size: NA
J gene: TRBJ2-1
D gene: NA
V gene: TRBV12-5

CDR3 protein: CASSPPGTGVPGANVLTF
CDR3 DNA: TGTGCCAGCTCACCACCCGGGACAGGGGTACCTGGGGCCAACGTCCTGACTTTC
clone size: NA
J gene: TRBJ2-6
D gene: TRBD1
V gene: TRBV18

CDR3 protein: CASSSSGTRIRGEQFF
CDR3 DNA: TGTGCCAGCAGCTCATCCGGGACTAGAATTCGGGGTGAGCAGTTCTTC
clone size: few
J gene: TRBJ2-1
D gene: TRBD2
V gene: TRBV7-9

CDR3 protein: CASSLDEADWDEKLFF
CDR3 DNA: TGTGCCAGCAGCTTAGATGAGGCGGACTGGGATGAAAAACTGTTTTTT
clone size: NA
J gene: TRBJ1-4
D gene: NA
V gene: TRBV7-9

CDR3 protein: CASSLAGTSGVRAKNSQYF
CDR3 DNA: TGTGCCAGCAGCTTAGCCGGGACTAGCGGAGTACGAGCCAAAAACAGTCAGTACTTC
clone size: NA
J gene: TRBJ2-4
D gene: TRBD2
V gene: TRBV11-1

CDR3 protein: CASSSSRACFILETQYF
CDR3 DNA: TGTGCCAGCAGTTCATCCCGCGCTTGTTTTATCCTGGAGACCCAGTACTTC
clone size: few
J gene: TRBJ2-5
D gene: NA
V gene: TRBV27

CDR3 protein: CASSQRQVGLFSGANVLTF
CDR3 DNA: TGTGCCAGCAGCCAGAGACAGGTGGGGCTATTCTCTGGGGCCAACGTCCTGACTTTC
clone size: NA
J gene: TRBJ2-6
D gene: NA
V gene: TRBV11-2

CDR3 protein: CASSLFGSQYF
CDR3 DNA: TGTGCCAGCAGTTTATTCGGGTCCCAGTACTTC
clone size: NA
J gene: TRBJ2-5
D gene: NA
V gene: TRBV28

CDR3 protein: CSGVLSGRDSGANGLTF
CDR3 DNA: TGCAGCGGTGTCTTGAGCGGGAGGGACTCTGGGGCCAACGGCCTGACTTTC
clone size: NA
J gene: TRBJ2-6
D gene: TRBD2
V gene: TRBV29-1

CDR3 protein: CASSRTSGRANEQFF
CDR3 DNA: TGTGCCAGCAGCCGGACTAGCGGGAGGGCCAATGAGCAGTTCTTC
clone size: once
J gene: TRBJ2-1
D gene: TRBD2
V gene: TRBV11-3

CDR3 protein: CASRDRQNSPLHF
CDR3 DNA: TGCGCCAGTAGGGACAGGCAGAATTCACCCCTCCACTTT
clone size: once
J gene: TRBJ1-6
D gene: TRBD1
V gene: TRBV10-1

CDR3 protein: CSAWDNYEQYF
CDR3 DNA: TGCAGCGCATGGGACAACTACGAGCAGTACTTC
clone size: NA
J gene: TRBJ2-7
D gene: NA
V gene: TRBV29-1

CDR3 protein: CASSLGLAGSQGEQYF
CDR3 DNA: TGTGCCAGCAGCCTGGGACTAGCGGGATCCCAGGGCGAGCAGTACTTC
clone size: NA
J gene: TRBJ2-7
D gene: TRBD2
V gene: TRBV7-8

CDR3 protein: CASSPNPGTGNQPQHF
CDR3 DNA: TGTGCCAGCTCACCCAATCCCGGGACAGGGAATCAGCCCCAGCATTTT
clone size: NA
J gene: TRBJ1-5
D gene: TRBD1
V gene: TRBV18

CDR3 protein: CASRPLYAEKSYEQYF
CDR3 DNA: TGTGCCAGCAGACCACTCTACGCGGAGAAGAGCTACGAGCAGTACTTC
clone size: NA
J gene: TRBJ2-7
D gene: NA
V gene: TRBV28

CDR3 protein: CSVGTSGSYEQYF
CDR3 DNA: TGCAGCGTAGGGACTAGCGGCTCCTACGAGCAGTACTTC
clone size: NA
J gene: TRBJ2-7
D gene: TRBD2
V gene: TRBV29-1

CDR3 protein: CASSQTHTYYGYTF
CDR3 DNA: TGCGCCAGCAGCCAAACCCACACCTACTATGGCTACACCTTC
clone size: NA
J gene: TRBJ1-2
D gene: NA
V gene: TRBV4-1

CDR3 protein: CASSPAARTEAFF
CDR3 DNA: TGTGCCAGCAGCCCCGCCGCGAGGACTGAAGCTTTCTTT
clone size: once
J gene: TRBJ1-1
D gene: NA
V gene: TRBV11-2

CDR3 protein: CASSSPVTGAGYTF
CDR3 DNA: TGTGCCAGCAGTTCTCCGGTGACAGGGGCTGGCTACACCTTC
clone size: NA
J gene: TRBJ1-2
D gene: TRBD1
V gene: TRBV6-6

CDR3 protein: CSVEVDSRQGGGYTF
CDR3 DNA: TGCAGCGTTGAAGTTGATTCCAGACAGGGTGGAGGCTACACCTTC
clone size: NA
J gene: TRBJ1-2
D gene: TRBD1
V gene: TRBV29-1

CDR3 protein: CASSRESYEQYF
CDR3 DNA: TGTGCCAGCAGCCGGGAATCCTACGAGCAGTACTTC
clone size: few
J gene: TRBJ2-7
D gene: NA
V gene: TRBV7-9

CDR3 protein: CASSPNEGLGNNEQFF
CDR3 DNA: TGTGCCAGCTCACCAAACGAGGGCCTGGGAAACAATGAGCAGTTCTTC
clone size: NA
J gene: TRBJ2-1
D gene: NA
V gene: TRBV18

CDR3 protein: CAWSSAIEQYF
CDR3 DNA: TGTGCCTGGAGCTCAGCGATCGAGCAGTACTTC
clone size: NA
J gene: TRBJ2-7
D gene: NA
V gene: TRBV30

CDR3 protein: CSVELLASYEQYF
CDR3 DNA: TGCAGCGTTGAGCTACTAGCCTCCTACGAGCAGTACTTC
clone size: NA
J gene: TRBJ2-7
D gene: NA
V gene: TRBV29-1

CDR3 protein: CASAPPRGGQFYGYTF
CDR3 DNA: TGTGCCAGCGCGCCTCCAAGGGGGGGCCAATTCTATGGCTACACCTTC
clone size: NA
J gene: TRBJ1-2
D gene: NA
V gene: TRBV6-6

CDR3 protein: CASSPPPGQGRNEQFF
CDR3 DNA: TGTGCCAGCAGCCCACCCCCGGGACAGGGTAGGAATGAGCAGTTCTTC
clone size: NA
J gene: TRBJ2-1
D gene: TRBD1
V gene: TRBV5-4

CDR3 protein: CASSPPGTSRQYEQYF
CDR3 DNA: TGTGCCAGCTCACCACCGGGGACTAGTAGGCAATACGAGCAGTACTTC
clone size: NA
J gene: TRBJ2-7
D gene: TRBD2
V gene: TRBV18

CDR3 protein: CASSYSRQGETYEQYF
CDR3 DNA: TGTGCCAGCAGTTACTCGCGACAGGGGGAAACCTACGAGCAGTACTTC
clone size: NA
J gene: TRBJ2-7
D gene: TRBD1
V gene: TRBV6-5

CDR3 protein: CASSLRRTRGYYEQYF
CDR3 DNA: TGTGCCAGCAGCTTGCGGCGGACGCGGGGTTACTACGAGCAGTACTTC
clone size: NA
J gene: TRBJ2-7
D gene: NA
V gene: TRBV5-6

CDR3 protein: CASSLGSSSSYEQYF
CDR3 DNA: TGTGCCAGCAGCCTGGGCTCCTCGAGCTCCTACGAGCAGTACTTC
clone size: NA
J gene: TRBJ2-7
D gene: NA
V gene: TRBV5-4

CDR3 protein: CASSEGSGANVLTF
CDR3 DNA: TGTGCCAGCTCAGAGGGATCTGGGGCCAACGTCCTGACTTTC
clone size: NA
J gene: TRBJ2-6
D gene: NA
V gene: TRBV18

CDR3 protein: CASSLQGRQGYYGYTF
CDR3 DNA: TGTGCCAGCAGTTTACAGGGGCGGCAGGGTTATTATGGCTACACCTTC
clone size: NA
J gene: TRBJ1-2
D gene: NA
V gene: TRBV27

CDR3 protein: CASSESGGGQPQHF
CDR3 DNA: TGTGCCAGCAGTGAATCAGGGGGAGGTCAGCCCCAGCATTTT
clone size: NA
J gene: TRBJ1-5
D gene: TRBD1
V gene: TRBV2

CDR3 protein: CASSAGLVQETQYF
CDR3 DNA: TGTGCCAGCAGCGCGGGACTAGTTCAAGAGACCCAGTACTTC
clone size: few
J gene: TRBJ2-5
D gene: TRBD2
V gene: TRBV9

CDR3 protein: CASSLSLGSADTQYF
CDR3 DNA: TGTGCCAGCAGCTTGAGTCTAGGATCGGCAGATACGCAGTATTTT
clone size: NA
J gene: TRBJ2-3
D gene: NA
V gene: TRBV5-5

CDR3 protein: CASSKRCEGAKCTCVWHF
CDR3 DNA: TGTGCCAGCAGCAAAAGGTGTGAGGGGGCAAAATGTACGTGTGTCTGGCATTTT
clone size: NA
J gene: TRBJ1-5
D gene: NA
V gene: TRBV21-1

CDR3 protein: CASSYTGTSYNEQFF
CDR3 DNA: TGTGCCAGCAGCTACACAGGAACTTCCTACAATGAGCAGTTCTTC
clone size: NA
J gene: TRBJ2-1
D gene: NA
V gene: TRBV5-6